These T cell receptor beta chains were read from a single sample in a study of vaccination and CD4 T cells after COVID-19. Their antigens are not known. TCRdb reprocessed the PCR reads via MiXCR and lists one record per CDR3 protein. Of about 12,000 distinct CDR3 sequences in the sample, 60% to 80% were seen once. Sequencing was done on a sample of CD4+ T cells from blood, cultured in vitro. The receptors were gathered from a human donor who had recovered from COVID-19. Both conserved end residues are part of each CDR3. Each record gives: CDR3 protein, J gene, V gene.

CDR3 protein: CASREDRVSTEAFF
J gene: TRBJ1-1
V gene: TRBV28

CDR3 protein: CASSPTGVPPRYGYTF
J gene: TRBJ1-2
V gene: TRBV6-4

CDR3 protein: CASLSIRREAEGEAFF
J gene: TRBJ1-1
V gene: TRBV27

CDR3 protein: CASSLSTSGATGRFF
J gene: TRBJ2-1
V gene: TRBV7-2

CDR3 protein: CSAGQEARGYTF
J gene: TRBJ1-2
V gene: TRBV29-1

CDR3 protein: CASSGRLAGSGELFF
J gene: TRBJ2-2
V gene: TRBV7-2

CDR3 protein: CASSGGDKIAGRDTEAFF
J gene: TRBJ1-1
V gene: TRBV25-1

CDR3 protein: CASSLARVDVTEAFF
J gene: TRBJ1-1
V gene: TRBV7-2

CDR3 protein: CASSETGPGNTIYF
J gene: TRBJ1-3
V gene: TRBV2

CDR3 protein: CSAKISGRAGELFF
J gene: TRBJ2-2
V gene: TRBV20-1

CDR3 protein: CASSRASRADTQYF
J gene: TRBJ2-3
V gene: TRBV6-2/TRBV6-3

CDR3 protein: CASNGQGARVEAFF
J gene: TRBJ1-1
V gene: TRBV6-2/TRBV6-3

CDR3 protein: CASSRFAGGVSGELFF
J gene: TRBJ2-2
V gene: TRBV27

CDR3 protein: CATSNRDRINYGYTF
J gene: TRBJ1-2
V gene: TRBV15

CDR3 protein: CASRREPPSSPLHF
J gene: TRBJ1-6
V gene: TRBV2

CDR3 protein: CSARVGGQTQYF
J gene: TRBJ2-5
V gene: TRBV20-1

CDR3 protein: CASRYRTGGNSPLHF
J gene: TRBJ1-6
V gene: TRBV12-3/TRBV12-4

CDR3 protein: CASSQSSGSNNEQFF
J gene: TRBJ2-1
V gene: TRBV11-3

CDR3 protein: CASSPSFNYGYTF
J gene: TRBJ1-2
V gene: TRBV18

CDR3 protein: CSAHSPLAGGLFTGELFF
J gene: TRBJ2-2
V gene: TRBV20-1

CDR3 protein: CSAKDRQGGTEAFF
J gene: TRBJ1-1
V gene: TRBV20-1

CDR3 protein: CARRQEGAYTEAFF
J gene: TRBJ1-1
V gene: TRBV6-1

CDR3 protein: CSASREFDEQFF
J gene: TRBJ2-1
V gene: TRBV20-1

CDR3 protein: CASSSSSHRSAQYF
J gene: TRBJ2-5
V gene: TRBV7-6

CDR3 protein: CSARSGAGANVLTF
J gene: TRBJ2-6
V gene: TRBV20-1

CDR3 protein: CASSPYGTSGETQYF
J gene: TRBJ2-5
V gene: TRBV6-2/TRBV6-3

CDR3 protein: CASRTQQGSMNTEAFF
J gene: TRBJ1-1
V gene: TRBV6-1

CDR3 protein: CASTRGYGYTF
J gene: TRBJ1-2
V gene: TRBV28

CDR3 protein: CSAATSGRRQFF
J gene: TRBJ2-1
V gene: TRBV20-1